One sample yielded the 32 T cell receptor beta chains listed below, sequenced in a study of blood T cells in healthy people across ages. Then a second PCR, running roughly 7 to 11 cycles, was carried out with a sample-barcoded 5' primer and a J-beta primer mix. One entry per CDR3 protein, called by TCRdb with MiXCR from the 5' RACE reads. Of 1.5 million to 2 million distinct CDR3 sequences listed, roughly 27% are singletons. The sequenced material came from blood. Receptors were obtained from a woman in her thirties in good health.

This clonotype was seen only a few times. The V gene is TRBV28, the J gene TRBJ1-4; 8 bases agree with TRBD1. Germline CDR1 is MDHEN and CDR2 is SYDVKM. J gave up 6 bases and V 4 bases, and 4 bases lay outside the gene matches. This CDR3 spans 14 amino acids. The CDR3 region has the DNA TGTGCCAGCAGTTCGACAGGGGCGTATGAAAAACTGTTTTTT. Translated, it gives CASSSTGAYEKLFF.

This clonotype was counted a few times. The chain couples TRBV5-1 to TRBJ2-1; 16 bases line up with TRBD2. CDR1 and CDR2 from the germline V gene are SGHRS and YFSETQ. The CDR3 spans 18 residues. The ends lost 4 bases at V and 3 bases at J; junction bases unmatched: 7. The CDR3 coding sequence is TGCGCCAGCAGCCCGGGACTAGCGGGAGGGCCGGGCTACAATGAGCAGTTCTTC. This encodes CASSPGLAGGPGYNEQFF.

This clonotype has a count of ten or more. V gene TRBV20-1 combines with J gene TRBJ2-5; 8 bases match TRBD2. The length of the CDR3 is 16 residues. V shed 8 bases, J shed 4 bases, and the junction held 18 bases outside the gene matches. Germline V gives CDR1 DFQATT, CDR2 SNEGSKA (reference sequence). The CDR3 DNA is TGCAGTCCCTTCGGAGGCACTAGCGGTTGGGGAGAGACCCAGTACTTC. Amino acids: CSPFGGTSGWGETQYF.

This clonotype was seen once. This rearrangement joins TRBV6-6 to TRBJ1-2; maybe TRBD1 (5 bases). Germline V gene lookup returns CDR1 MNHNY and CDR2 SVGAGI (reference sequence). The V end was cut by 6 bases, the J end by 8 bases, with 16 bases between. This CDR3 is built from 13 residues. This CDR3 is CASSGGPTEGYTF. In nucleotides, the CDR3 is TGTGCCAGCAGCGGGGGACCGACGGAGGGCTACACCTTC.

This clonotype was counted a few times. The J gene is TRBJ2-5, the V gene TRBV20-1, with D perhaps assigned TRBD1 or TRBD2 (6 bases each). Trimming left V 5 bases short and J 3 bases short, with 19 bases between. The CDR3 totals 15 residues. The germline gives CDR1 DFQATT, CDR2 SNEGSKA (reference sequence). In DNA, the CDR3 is TGCAGTGCTCCTTCGGCGACGGGGGCAAAAGAGACCCAGTACTTC. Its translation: CSAPSATGAKETQYF.

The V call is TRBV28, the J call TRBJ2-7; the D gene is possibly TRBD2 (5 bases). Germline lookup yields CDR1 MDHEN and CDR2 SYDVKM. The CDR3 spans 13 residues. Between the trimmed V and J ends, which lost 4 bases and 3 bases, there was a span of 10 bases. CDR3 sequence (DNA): TGTGCCAGCAGTTCCGGGGTCCTCTACGAGCAGTACTTC. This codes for CASSSGVLYEQYF.

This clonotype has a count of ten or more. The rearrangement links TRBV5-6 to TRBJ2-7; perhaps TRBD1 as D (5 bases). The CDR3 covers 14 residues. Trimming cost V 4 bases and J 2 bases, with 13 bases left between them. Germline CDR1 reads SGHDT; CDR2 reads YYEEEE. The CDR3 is CASSPSTGPYEQYF. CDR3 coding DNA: TGTGCCAGCAGCCCTTCCACAGGACCCTACGAGCAGTACTTC.

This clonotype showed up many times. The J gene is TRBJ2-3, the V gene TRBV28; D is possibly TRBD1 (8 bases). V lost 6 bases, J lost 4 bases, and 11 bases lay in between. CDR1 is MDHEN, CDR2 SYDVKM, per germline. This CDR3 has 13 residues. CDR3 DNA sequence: TGTGCCAGCAGAACAGGGGGGGCAGATACGCAGTATTTT. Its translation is CASRTGGADTQYF.

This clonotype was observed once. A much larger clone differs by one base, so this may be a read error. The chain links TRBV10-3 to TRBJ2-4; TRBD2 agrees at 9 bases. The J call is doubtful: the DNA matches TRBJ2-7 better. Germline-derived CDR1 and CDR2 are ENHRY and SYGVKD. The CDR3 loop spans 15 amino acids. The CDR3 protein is CAISPTGTSPPEQYF. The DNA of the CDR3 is TGTGCCATCAGTCCGACGGGGACTAGCCCACCCGAGCAGTACTTC.

CDR3 residues: CASREPGTGGGNGYTF. CDR3 nucleotide sequence: TGTGCCAGCAGGGAACCCGGGACAGGGGGCGGAAATGGCTACACCTTC. The J gene is TRBJ1-2, the V gene TRBV6-1; 12 bases are a match to TRBD1. The CDR3 is made up of 16 amino acids. J lost 6 bases, V lost 6 bases, and 11 bases had no gene match. Germline-derived CDR1 and CDR2 are MNHNS and SASEGT.

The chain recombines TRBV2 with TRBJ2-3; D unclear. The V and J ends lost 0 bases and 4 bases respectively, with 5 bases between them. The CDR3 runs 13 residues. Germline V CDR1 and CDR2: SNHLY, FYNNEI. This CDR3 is CASSEALADTQYF. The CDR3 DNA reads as TGTGCCAGCAGTGAAGCCCTGGCAGATACGCAGTATTTT.

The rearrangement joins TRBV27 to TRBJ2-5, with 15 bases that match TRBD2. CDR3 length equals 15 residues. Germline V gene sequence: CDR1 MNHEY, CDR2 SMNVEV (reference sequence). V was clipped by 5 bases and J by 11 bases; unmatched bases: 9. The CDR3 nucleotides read TGTGCCAGCAGTCCAGGGACTAGCGGGAGGACGGAGCAGTACTTC. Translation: CASSPGTSGRTEQYF.

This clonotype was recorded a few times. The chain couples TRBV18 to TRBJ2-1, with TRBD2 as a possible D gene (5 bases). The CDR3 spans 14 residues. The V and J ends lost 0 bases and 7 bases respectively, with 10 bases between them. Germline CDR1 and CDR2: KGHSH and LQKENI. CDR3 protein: CASSPPGDLNEQFF. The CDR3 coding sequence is TGTGCCAGCTCACCACCGGGAGATTTGAATGAGCAGTTCTTC.

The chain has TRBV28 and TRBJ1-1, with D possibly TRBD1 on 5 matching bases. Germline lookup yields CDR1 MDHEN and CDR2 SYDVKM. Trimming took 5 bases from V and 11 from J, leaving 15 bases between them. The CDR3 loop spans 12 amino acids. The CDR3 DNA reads TGTGCCAGCAGTCCCCCGACACGGGACGCTTTCTTT. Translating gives CASSPPTRDAFF.

The CDR3 sequence: CSARDLGSTDTQYF. CDR3 sequence (DNA): TGCAGTGCTAGAGATTTGGGATCCACAGATACGCAGTATTTT. The chain has TRBV20-1 and TRBJ2-3; D unresolved. Trimming shortened V by 0 bases and J by 2 bases, and 9 bases separated the two germline ends. This CDR3 has 14 amino acids. Germline V lookup: CDR1 DFQATT, CDR2 SNEGSKA (reference sequence).

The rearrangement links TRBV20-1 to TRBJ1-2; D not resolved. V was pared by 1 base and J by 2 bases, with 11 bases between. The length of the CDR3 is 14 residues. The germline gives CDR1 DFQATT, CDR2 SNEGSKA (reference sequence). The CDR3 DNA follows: TGCAGTGCTAGAGGTCCCAGGCTAAACTATGGCTACACCTTC. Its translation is CSARGPRLNYGYTF.

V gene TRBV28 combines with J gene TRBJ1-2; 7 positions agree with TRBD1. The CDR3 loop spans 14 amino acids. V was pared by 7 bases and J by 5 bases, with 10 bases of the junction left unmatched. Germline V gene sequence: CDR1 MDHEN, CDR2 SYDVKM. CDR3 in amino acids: CASTPGGLIYGYTF. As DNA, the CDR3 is TGTGCCAGCACCCCAGGGGGTCTGATATATGGCTACACCTTC.

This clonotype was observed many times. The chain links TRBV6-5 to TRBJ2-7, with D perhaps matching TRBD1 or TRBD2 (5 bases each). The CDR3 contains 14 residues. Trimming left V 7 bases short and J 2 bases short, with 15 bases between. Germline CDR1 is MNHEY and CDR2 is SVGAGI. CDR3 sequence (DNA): TGTGCCAGCAAACGGGACCCGGGGCCCTACGAGCAGTACTTC. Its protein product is CASKRDPGPYEQYF.

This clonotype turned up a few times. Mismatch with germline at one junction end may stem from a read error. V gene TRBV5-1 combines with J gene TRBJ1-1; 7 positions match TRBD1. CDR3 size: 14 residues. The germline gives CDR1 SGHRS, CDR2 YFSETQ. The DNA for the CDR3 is TGCGCCGGCAGCTTGGAGGGGGCTGGGGCTGAAGCTTTCTTT. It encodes CAGSLEGAGAEAFF.

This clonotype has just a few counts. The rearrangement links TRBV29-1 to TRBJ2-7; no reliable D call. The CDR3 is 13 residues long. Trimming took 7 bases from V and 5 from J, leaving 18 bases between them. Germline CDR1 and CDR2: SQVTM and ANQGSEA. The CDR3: CSARSGYRDEQYF. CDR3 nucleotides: TGCAGCGCCAGGTCCGGTTATCGGGACGAGCAGTACTTC.

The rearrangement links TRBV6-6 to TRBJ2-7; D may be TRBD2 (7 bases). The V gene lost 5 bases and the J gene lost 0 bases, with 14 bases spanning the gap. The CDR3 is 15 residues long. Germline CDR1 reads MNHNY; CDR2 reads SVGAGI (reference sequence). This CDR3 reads CASSRFGGPSYEQYF. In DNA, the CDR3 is TGTGCCAGCAGTAGGTTCGGGGGGCCCTCCTACGAGCAGTACTTC.

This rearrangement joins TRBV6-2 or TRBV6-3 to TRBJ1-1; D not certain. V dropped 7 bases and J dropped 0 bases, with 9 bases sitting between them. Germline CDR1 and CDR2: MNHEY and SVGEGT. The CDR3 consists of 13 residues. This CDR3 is CASNQVMNTEAFF. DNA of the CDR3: TGTGCCAGCAACCAGGTCATGAACACTGAAGCTTTCTTT.

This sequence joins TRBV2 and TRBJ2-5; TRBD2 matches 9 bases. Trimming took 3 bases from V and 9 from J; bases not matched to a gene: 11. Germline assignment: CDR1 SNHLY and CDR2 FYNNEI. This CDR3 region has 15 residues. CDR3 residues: CASSDLTSGLGAQYF. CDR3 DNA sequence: TGTGCCAGCAGTGACCTGACTAGCGGCCTAGGGGCCCAGTACTTC.

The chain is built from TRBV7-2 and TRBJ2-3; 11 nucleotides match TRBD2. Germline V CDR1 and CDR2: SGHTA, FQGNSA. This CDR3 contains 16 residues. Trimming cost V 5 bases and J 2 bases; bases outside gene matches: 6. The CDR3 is CTSSMTSGTFTDTQYF. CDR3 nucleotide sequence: TGTACCAGCAGCATGACTAGCGGGACTTTCACAGATACGCAGTATTTT.

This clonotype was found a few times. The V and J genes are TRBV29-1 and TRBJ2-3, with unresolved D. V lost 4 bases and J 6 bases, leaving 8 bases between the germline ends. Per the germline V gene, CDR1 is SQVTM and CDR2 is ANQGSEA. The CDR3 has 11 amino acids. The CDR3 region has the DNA TGCAGCGTTGCCCCTCAGGATACGCAGTATTTT. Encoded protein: CSVAPQDTQYF.

CDR3 in amino acids: CASSYFIHAPGRLGLNTQYF. CDR3 bases: TGTGCCAGCAGTTACTTTATTCACGCCCCTGGACGGCTGGGGTTGAATACGCAGTATTTT. The chain joins TRBV6-2 or TRBV6-3 to TRBJ2-3, with D unresolved. Trimming removed 1 base at V and 7 bases at J, with 30 bases between. The V gene's germline CDR1 is MNHEY and CDR2 SVGEGT. The CDR3 runs 20 residues.

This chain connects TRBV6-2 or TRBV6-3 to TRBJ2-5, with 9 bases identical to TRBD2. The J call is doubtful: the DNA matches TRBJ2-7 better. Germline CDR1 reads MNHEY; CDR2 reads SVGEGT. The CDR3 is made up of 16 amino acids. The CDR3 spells CASRPPGGGAFYEQYF. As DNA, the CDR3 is TGTGCCAGCAGGCCCCCTGGCGGGGGGGCTTTCTACGAGCAGTACTTC.

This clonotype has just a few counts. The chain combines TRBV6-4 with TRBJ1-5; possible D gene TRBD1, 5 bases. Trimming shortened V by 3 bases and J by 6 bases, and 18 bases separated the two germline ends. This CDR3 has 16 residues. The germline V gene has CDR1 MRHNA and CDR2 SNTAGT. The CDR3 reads CASSESRTGVSQPQHF. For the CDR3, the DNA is TGTGCCAGCAGTGAAAGTCGAACGGGGGTAAGTCAGCCCCAGCATTTT.

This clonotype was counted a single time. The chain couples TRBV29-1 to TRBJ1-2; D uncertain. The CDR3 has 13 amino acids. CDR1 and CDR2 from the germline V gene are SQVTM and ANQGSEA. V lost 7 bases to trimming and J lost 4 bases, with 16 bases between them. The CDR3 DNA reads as TGCAGCGCCCCGAATCCGCCGGCCTATGGCTACACCTTC. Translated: CSAPNPPAYGYTF. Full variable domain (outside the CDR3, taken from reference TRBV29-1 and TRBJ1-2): SAVISQKPSRDICQRGTSLTIQCQVDSQVTMMFWYRQQPGQSLTLIATANQGSEATYESGFVIDKFPISRPNLTFSTLTVSNMSPEDSSIYLCSAPNPPAYGYTFGSGTRLTVV.

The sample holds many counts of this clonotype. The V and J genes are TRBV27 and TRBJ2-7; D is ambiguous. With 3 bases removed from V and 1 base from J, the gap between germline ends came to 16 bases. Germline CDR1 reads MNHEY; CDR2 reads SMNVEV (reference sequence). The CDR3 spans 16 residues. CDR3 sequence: CASSFLWAERSYEQYF. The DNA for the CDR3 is TGTGCCAGCAGTTTCCTGTGGGCGGAACGATCCTACGAGCAGTACTTC.

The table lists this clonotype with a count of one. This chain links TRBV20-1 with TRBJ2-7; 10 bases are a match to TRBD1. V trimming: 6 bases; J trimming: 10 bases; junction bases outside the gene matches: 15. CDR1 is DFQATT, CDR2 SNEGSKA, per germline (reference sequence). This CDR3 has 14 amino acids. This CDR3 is CSAEPGTGEEAQYF. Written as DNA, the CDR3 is TGCAGTGCCGAACCGGGGACAGGGGAAGAGGCCCAGTACTTC.

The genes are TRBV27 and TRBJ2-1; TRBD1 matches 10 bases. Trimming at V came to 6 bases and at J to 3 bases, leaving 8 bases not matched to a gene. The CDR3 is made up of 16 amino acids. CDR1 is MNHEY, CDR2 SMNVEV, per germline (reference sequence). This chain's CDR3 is CASRRGRDRGYNEQFF. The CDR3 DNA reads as TGTGCCAGCAGGAGAGGTCGGGACAGGGGCTACAATGAGCAGTTCTTC.